Presented here are 22 T cell receptor beta chains from one specimen sequenced in a study of T cells in Graves' hyperthyroidism and ophthalmopathy. Amplification of TCR beta CDR3 regions was performed using RNA transcripts as template. In the first-round RT-PCR of the TCR CDR3, the HTBI primer set was used. MiXCR was run by TCRdb on the multiplex PCR reads, yielding one entry per CDR3 protein. The top ten hold 27% of the sample, which has about 96,000 distinct CDR3 sequences, approximately 56% seen once. Sequenced: blood. These receptors all come from a woman aged 35 to 49 with Graves' hyperthyroidism.

The table lists this clonotype with many counts. The J gene is TRBJ1-2, the V gene TRBV6-5, with D possibly matching TRBD1 (6 bases). V was cut by 4 bases and J by 5 bases, with 17 bases left in between. From germline, CDR1 is MNHEY and CDR2 SVGAGI. The CDR3 runs 15 residues. CDR3 protein: CASSLGGQAAYGYTF. CDR3 in DNA: TGTGCCAGCAGTTTAGGGGGGCAGGCGGCGTATGGCTACACCTTC.

As concerns this clonotype: A junction boundary mismatches the germline segment, possibly from a read error. This chain links TRBV15 with TRBJ2-6, with TRBD1 identical over 9 bases. This CDR3 spans 15 amino acids. Germline lookup yields CDR1 LNHNV and CDR2 YYDKDF (reference sequence). This CDR3 reads CATSREPQGAYVLTF. In DNA, the CDR3 is TGTGCCACCAGCAGAGAACCACAGGGGGCCTACGTCCTGACTTTC.

This rearrangement joins TRBV7-2 to TRBJ1-2; D remains ambiguous. This CDR3 is built from 16 residues. Germline-derived CDR1 and CDR2 are SGHTA and FQGNSA. The V end was cut by 5 bases, the J end by 8 bases, with 24 bases between. This CDR3 reads CASSSAQTGRGGGYTF. The CDR3, as DNA: TGTGCCAGCAGCAGCGCCCAGACCGGGAGAGGTGGAGGCTACACCTTC.

This chain joins TRBV10-3 and TRBJ1-2, with 9 nucleotides matching TRBD1. The CDR3 covers 18 residues. The V gene's germline CDR1 is ENHRY and CDR2 SYGVKD. The ends lost 9 bases at V and 0 bases at J; junction bases unmatched: 17. CDR3 loop: CAIQTGGHATASNYGYTF. The CDR3 DNA follows: TGTGCCATTCAAACAGGGGGCCACGCCACCGCTTCTAACTATGGCTACACCTTC.

To note about this clonotype: Because the CDR3 is missing its conserved closing phenylalanine or tryptophan, this is likely a read error. This chain uses TRBV13 with TRBJ2-7, with 7 bases lining up with TRBD2. V lost 0 bases and J lost 3; bases outside the gene matches: 8. The CDR3 runs 16 residues. The germline CDR1 and CDR2 sequences are PRHDT and FYEKMQ (reference sequence). Written as DNA, the CDR3 is TGTGCCAGCAGCTTAGGCCCCCCCCAGCGGGGCTACGAGCAGTACTCC. Translating gives CASSLGPPQRGYEQYS.

As to this clonotype: A junction boundary mismatches the germline segment, possibly from a read error. This rearrangement joins TRBV2 to TRBJ2-2, with D possibly TRBD2 on 5 matching bases. The CDR3 runs to 14 residues. The germline CDR1 and CDR2 sequences are SNHLY and FYNNEI. CDR3 in DNA: TGTGCCATCAGTCAACTAGAATACACCGGGGAGCTGTTTTTT. Amino acid sequence: CAISQLEYTGELFF.

V and J are TRBV15 and TRBJ1-1, with no clear D. Trimming cost V 0 bases and J 7 bases, with 9 bases left between them. The CDR3 is 13 residues long. The germline V gene encodes CDR1 LNHNV and CDR2 YYDKDF (reference sequence). CDR3 residues: CATSRDRGFEAFF. In DNA, the CDR3 is TGTGCCACCAGCAGAGATCGGGGTTTTGAAGCTTTCTTT.

This clonotype has ten or more counts. V usage is TRBV6-5 and J usage is TRBJ2-7, with a weak D call TRBD1 (6 bases). The CDR3 totals 13 residues. From germline, CDR1 is MNHEY and CDR2 SVGAGI. V was pared by 7 bases and J by 3 bases, with 13 bases between. The DNA for the CDR3 is TGTGCCAGCATTTCCGGGACACACTACGAGCAGTACTTC. Translating it yields CASISGTHYEQYF.

The chain recombines TRBV20-1 with TRBJ2-5; the D is unclear. CDR3 length: 10 amino acids. CDR1 and CDR2 (germline): DFQATT, SNEGSKA (reference sequence). Trimming took off 3 bases at V and 5 bases at J, with 4 bases between the two ends. The chain's CDR3 is CSARGETQYF. CDR3 DNA sequence: TGCAGTGCTAGGGGGGAGACCCAGTACTTC.

This clonotype was counted many times. The chain carries TRBV15 and TRBJ2-3; 7 bases fit TRBD2. The germline CDR1 and CDR2 sequences are LNHNV and YYDKDF (reference sequence). After removal of 5 bases from V and 1 base from J, the junction contained 6 bases not matched to a gene. CDR3 length equals 15 residues. The CDR3 DNA sequence: TGTGCCACCAGCCTCATCGCGGGAGGCACAGATACGCAGTATTTT. Amino acids: CATSLIAGGTDTQYF.

V and J are TRBV7-9 and TRBJ2-2; D is ambiguous. The CDR3 loop spans 17 amino acids. Per germline, CDR1 SEHNR and CDR2 FQNEAQ (reference sequence). Deletions cut 6 bases from V and 3 bases from J, with 20 bases between. The chain's CDR3 is CASSFSTLQRYTGELFF. CDR3 sequence (DNA): TGTGCCAGCAGTTTTTCGACACTCCAACGATACACCGGGGAGCTGTTTTTT.

This clonotype was detected many times. This chain joins TRBV20-1 and TRBJ2-2; 9 bases agree with TRBD2. V was clipped by 6 bases and J by 5 bases; unmatched bases: 10. Germline CDR1 reads DFQATT; CDR2 reads SNEGSKA (reference sequence). The CDR3 consists of 15 residues. CDR3 amino acids: CSALTSGGGTGELFF. The CDR3 region has the DNA TGCAGTGCCTTGACTAGCGGAGGAGGTACCGGGGAGCTGTTTTTT.

This clonotype was seen many times. J is TRBJ2-2 and V is TRBV12-3 or TRBV12-4, with no clear D. This CDR3 is built from 13 residues. Trimming cost V 2 bases and J 5 bases, with 6 bases left between them. This CDR3 reads CASSLMGTGELFF. CDR3 nucleotides: TGTGCCAGCAGTTTAATGGGGACCGGGGAGCTGTTTTTT.

This clonotype showed up just a few times. V usage is TRBV14 and J usage is TRBJ2-3; D tentatively reads TRBD1 or TRBD2 (5 bases each). CDR1 and CDR2 (germline): SGHDN, FVKESK. The CDR3 loop spans 15 amino acids. Deletions cut 4 bases from V and 0 bases from J, with 11 bases between. Written as DNA, the CDR3 is TGTGCCAGCAGCCCTGGGACGGCTAGCACAGATACGCAGTATTTT. It yields the protein CASSPGTASTDTQYF.

As for this clonotype: A clone one base away is much larger, so this may be a read error. The rearrangement joins TRBV4-1 to TRBJ1-2, with TRBD1 as a possible D gene (6 bases). The CDR3 sequence is 13 residues long. The germline CDR1 and CDR2 sequences are MGHRA and YSYEKL. The CDR3 DNA follows: TGCGCCGGCAGCCAAGATGGGACACGGGGCTACACCTTC. Protein product: CAGSQDGTRGYTF.

The CDR3 DNA reads TGCAGCGTTGTTCCTGGGACAGGGGGCTACGAGCAGTACTTC. Translation gives CSVVPGTGGYEQYF. The V call is TRBV29-1, the J call TRBJ2-7, with TRBD1 matching over 11 bases. The CDR3 length is 14 residues. Germline assignment: CDR1 SQVTM and CDR2 ANQGSEA. The V and J ends lost 4 bases and 3 bases, in that order; junction bases with no gene match: 5.

This sequence joins TRBV10-3 and TRBJ2-6, with D unclear. CDR3 length: 14 amino acids. V was shortened by 0 bases and J by 4 bases, with 4 bases between the two germline ends. Germline V CDR1 and CDR2: ENHRY, SYGVKD. CDR3 sequence: CAISESKGANVLTF. The CDR3 region has the DNA TGTGCCATCAGTGAGTCGAAGGGGGCCAACGTCCTGACTTTC.

A note on this clonotype: Possible read error: a much larger clone is one base away. This chain links TRBV6-1 with TRBJ1-5, with TRBD1 identical over 8 bases. There are 15 residues in the CDR3. Trimming cost V 8 bases and J 1 base; bases outside gene matches: 7. Germline V gives CDR1 MNHNS, CDR2 SASEGT. The CDR3 nucleotides are TGTGCCAGCGGTCTAGACAGGGGAAGCAATCAGCCCCAGCATTTT. This sequence encodes CASGLDRGSNQPQHF.

The chain employs TRBV10-3 and TRBJ2-2, with unresolved D. The V gene's germline CDR1 is ENHRY and CDR2 SYGVKD. The CDR3 length is 9 residues. V gave up 11 bases and J gave up 4 bases, with 2 bases separating them. The CDR3: CAFTGELFF. Here the CDR3 DNA reads TGTGCCTTCACCGGGGAGCTGTTTTTT.

For this clonotype: A junction boundary mismatches the germline segment, possibly from a read error. The chain has TRBV25-1 and TRBJ2-2; D is perhaps TRBD2 (5 bases). This CDR3 has 15 residues. The germline V gene has CDR1 MGHDK and CDR2 SYGVNS. The CDR3 here is CASSRDQSNTGEPFF. In DNA, the CDR3 is TGTGCCAGCAGTCGAGATCAATCGAACACCGGGGAGCCGTTTTTT.

V and J are TRBV29-1 and TRBJ1-2, with 7 bases fitting TRBD1. The germline V gene encodes CDR1 SQVTM and CDR2 ANQGSEA. J was trimmed by 7 bases and V by 4 bases; bases with no gene match: 6. The CDR3 totals 12 residues. The CDR3 region has the DNA TGCAGCGTTGCTAGACAGGGAAGTGGCTACACCTTC. Translation: CSVARQGSGYTF.

The sample holds a few counts of this clonotype. The J gene is TRBJ2-7, the V gene TRBV4-2; tentatively, D is TRBD1 or TRBD2 (6 bases each). V was cut by 7 bases and J by 6 bases, with 13 bases left in between. This CDR3 is built from 12 residues. CDR1 and CDR2 from the germline V gene are LGHNA and YNFKEQ. The CDR3 reads CASTTRGAEQYF. The CDR3 DNA sequence: TGTGCCAGCACCACAAGGGGGGCCGAGCAGTACTTC.